These 27 T cell receptor beta chains share one sample of origin, sequenced in a study of shared clonotypes between healthy human individuals. The method was immunoSEQ multiplex PCR; TCRdb's version includes in-frame clones alone and lacks a portion of them. The profile shows roughly 2.5 million clones, approximately 90% of them singletons. What was sequenced was naive CD4+ T cells sorted from blood. Subset reported: CD45RA+ positively selected. These receptors originate from a young man in good health.

Concerning this clone: Other DNA sequences in this specimen translate into the identical CDR3. The J gene is TRBJ2-7, the V gene TRBV10-1, with 10 bases lining up with TRBD1. J lost 2 bases, V lost 3 bases, and 4 bases had no gene match. CDR1 and CDR2 (germline): WNHNN, SYGVQD (reference sequence). CDR3 length: 15 amino acids. The CDR3 DNA sequence: TGCGCCAGCAGTGACCCGGGACAGGGGACCTACGAGCAGTACTTC. This encodes CASSDPGQGTYEQYF.

This chain links TRBV2 with TRBJ1-2, with 12 positions matching TRBD1. V was clipped by 6 bases and J by 7 bases; unmatched bases: 9. Germline assignment: CDR1 SNHLY and CDR2 FYNNEI. The CDR3 runs to 15 residues. The CDR3 here is CASRETGTGGSGYTF. Written as DNA, the CDR3 is TGTGCCAGCAGAGAAACCGGGACAGGGGGCTCTGGCTACACCTTC.

Here the CDR3 reads CASRGGNYYGYTF. Written as DNA, the CDR3 is TGTGCCAGCAGGGGCGGGAACTACTATGGCTACACCTTC. The chain combines TRBV6-6 with TRBJ1-2; D gene unclear. Trimming shortened V by 6 bases and J by 3 bases, and 11 bases separated the two germline ends. The germline gives CDR1 MNHNY, CDR2 SVGAGI (reference sequence). CDR3 length: 13 amino acids.

This rearrangement joins TRBV27 to TRBJ1-1; no firm D call. The CDR3 has 16 residues. The germline V gene has CDR1 MNHEY and CDR2 SMNVEV (reference sequence). V was cut by 7 bases and J by 7 bases, with 25 bases left in between. The CDR3 reads CASTNIPPSMPGEAFF. The CDR3 DNA follows: TGTGCCAGCACCAACATTCCCCCCTCCATGCCGGGTGAAGCTTTCTTT.

The chain joins TRBV11-2 to TRBJ2-1; 15 nucleotides align to TRBD2. Germline V gene data show CDR1 as SGHAT and CDR2 as FQNNGV. Trimming at V came to 3 bases and at J to 6 bases, leaving 3 bases not matched to a gene. This CDR3 contains 16 residues. This chain's CDR3 is CASSFWTSGGGNEQFF. CDR3 sequence (DNA): TGTGCCAGCAGCTTCTGGACTAGCGGGGGGGGCAATGAGCAGTTCTTC.

This chain joins TRBV5-4 and TRBJ1-1; 8 bases align to TRBD1. This CDR3 spans 14 amino acids. With V trimmed by 4 bases and J by 5 bases, 7 bases remained unmatched. Per the germline V gene, CDR1 is SGHNT and CDR2 is YYREEE (reference sequence). The CDR3 protein is CASSETGERTEAFF. CDR3 coding DNA: TGTGCCAGCAGCGAGACAGGGGAACGAACTGAAGCTTTCTTT. Filled out from reference TRBV5-4 and TRBJ1-1, the complete variable domain reads ETGVTQSPTHLIKTRGQQVTLRCSSQSGHNTVSWYQQALGQGPQFIFQYYREEENGRGNFPPRFSGLQFPNYSSELNVNALELDDSALYLCASSETGERTEAFFGQGTRLTVV.

This clone was observed a few times. The chain uses TRBV30 and TRBJ1-1; 9 bases match TRBD1. The CDR3 contains 15 residues. V was clipped by 0 bases and J by 6 bases; unmatched bases: 8. The germline V gene encodes CDR1 GTSNPN and CDR2 SVGIG (reference sequence). The CDR3 sequence is CAWSVRGGTGSEAFF. The CDR3 nucleotides read TGTGCCTGGAGTGTACGAGGAGGGACAGGGTCTGAAGCTTTCTTT.

This clone occurred once. The rearrangement uses TRBV7-2 and TRBJ2-7; 7 bases match TRBD2. Losses at the gene ends were 3 bases for V and 3 bases for J; bases not matched to a gene: 2. CDR1 SGHTA and CDR2 FQGNSA come from the germline V gene. The CDR3 sequence is 13 residues long. The CDR3 DNA follows: TGTGCCAGCAGCTTGTTAGCGGGCTACGAGCAGTACTTC. Translating gives CASSLLAGYEQYF.

About this clone: The same CDR3 arises from other DNA sequences in this sample as well. This chain links TRBV7-2 with TRBJ2-2; TRBD2 aligns across 7 bases. CDR1 is SGHTA, CDR2 FQGNSA, per germline. CDR3 length: 14 amino acids. The J segment lost 4 bases and the V segment lost 4 bases, leaving 3 bases of the junction unmatched. The CDR3 loop reads CASSSAGSTGELFF. The CDR3 DNA follows: TGTGCCAGCAGCTCAGCGGGGTCCACCGGGGAGCTGTTTTTT.

V is TRBV6-1 and J is TRBJ2-7; D gene uncertain. Germline CDR1 is MNHNS and CDR2 is SASEGT. The CDR3 sequence is 13 residues long. V was trimmed by 6 bases and J by 3 bases, leaving 12 bases between them. The CDR3 DNA reads TGTGCCAGCAGGACAAATGGGGTCTACGAGCAGTACTTC. Its translation: CASRTNGVYEQYF.

The chain joins TRBV11-2 to TRBJ1-2; D is perhaps TRBD1 (6 bases). The germline V gene has CDR1 SGHAT and CDR2 FQNNGV. V was cut by 4 bases and J by 4 bases, with 13 bases left in between. The CDR3 has 14 residues. CDR3 sequence (DNA): TGTGCCAGCAGCTCCTCTACAGGGCTCTATGGCTACACCTTC. This gives the protein CASSSSTGLYGYTF. The variable domain in full, completed from reference TRBV11-2 and TRBJ1-2, reads EAGVAQSPRYKIIEKRQSVAFWCNPISGHATLYWYQQILGQGPKLLIQFQNNGVVDDSQLPKDRFSAERLKGVDSTLKIQPAKLEDSAVYLCASSSSTGLYGYTFGSGTRLTVV.

V gene TRBV28 combines with J gene TRBJ2-3; possibly TRBD2 for D (7 bases). Germline V gene lookup returns CDR1 MDHEN and CDR2 SYDVKM. V was clipped by 5 bases and J by 5 bases, with 14 bases between them. The CDR3 totals 14 residues. CDR3 DNA sequence: TGTGCCAGCAGTGACGAGGGGGGGAGAGATACGCAGTATTTT. Its translation is CASSDEGGRDTQYF.

The V gene is TRBV5-4, the J gene TRBJ2-1; D unresolved. V dropped 0 bases and J dropped 9 bases, with 7 bases sitting between them. The CDR3 loop spans 12 amino acids. Germline values: CDR1 SGHNT, CDR2 YYREEE (reference sequence). The CDR3 loop is CASSLVGSEQFF. CDR3 nucleotides: TGTGCCAGCAGCTTGGTGGGAAGTGAGCAGTTCTTC.

As to this clone: Other DNA sequences in this specimen translate into the identical CDR3. The chain combines TRBV6-1 with TRBJ2-3; 12 nucleotides match TRBD2. V lost 2 bases and J lost 3; bases outside the gene matches: 3. Per germline, CDR1 MNHNS and CDR2 SASEGT. The CDR3 sequence is 16 residues long. Here the CDR3 DNA reads TGTGCCAGCAGTGAAACTAGCGGGGGGCCGACAGATACGCAGTATTTT. It encodes CASSETSGGPTDTQYF.

This clone showed up just once. The chain recombines TRBV2 with TRBJ1-6; D is unclear. The CDR3 is 12 residues long. V was trimmed by 8 bases and J by 6 bases, leaving 8 bases between them. Per germline, CDR1 SNHLY and CDR2 FYNNEI. Here the CDR3 reads CASRAGNSPLHF. The DNA of the CDR3 is TGTGCCAGCCGGGCGGGTAATTCACCCCTCCACTTT.

The chain joins TRBV5-1 to TRBJ2-2; 8 bases line up with TRBD2. The CDR3 is made up of 15 amino acids. Germline V CDR1 and CDR2: SGHRS, YFSETQ. V lost 4 bases and J lost 6; bases outside the gene matches: 8. This CDR3 reads CASSREGGPPGELFF. In DNA form, the CDR3 reads TGCGCCAGCAGCCGGGAGGGGGGGCCTCCCGGGGAGCTGTTTTTT.

CDR3 coding DNA: TGTGCCAGCACCTTGGAGGGGTCCGGGGAGCTGTTTTTT. As protein: CASTLEGSGELFF. The rearrangement uses TRBV6-1 and TRBJ2-2; perhaps TRBD2 as D (6 bases). V was shortened by 7 bases and J by 6 bases, with 12 bases between the two germline ends. CDR1 is MNHNS and CDR2 is SASEGT in the germline V gene. The CDR3 is made up of 13 amino acids.

As to this clone: The identical CDR3 is also encoded by other nucleotide sequences in the sample. The V and J genes are TRBV5-6 and TRBJ1-1; D possibly corresponds to TRBD1 (5 bases). Germline CDR1 reads SGHDT; CDR2 reads YYEEEE. V was pared by 0 bases and J by 0 bases, with 9 bases between. The CDR3 covers 15 residues. CDR3 sequence reads: CASSLVGGVNTEAFF. In DNA, the CDR3 is TGTGCCAGCAGCTTGGTTGGGGGAGTGAACACTGAAGCTTTCTTT.

The rearrangement uses TRBV10-2 and TRBJ2-3; 8 bases align to TRBD1. Germline values: CDR1 WSHSY, CDR2 SAAADI. J gave up 5 bases and V 7 bases, and 17 bases lay outside the gene matches. CDR3 length: 17 amino acids. The DNA for the CDR3 is TGCGCCAGCACTAAAGACTTGGACAGGGTACGTGGAGATACGCAGTATTTT. It yields the protein CASTKDLDRVRGDTQYF.

On this clone itself: The same CDR3 also results from other DNA sequences found in this sample. The chain employs TRBV30 and TRBJ2-7, with D tentatively TRBD2 (6 bases). CDR3 size: 14 residues. CDR1 is GTSNPN and CDR2 is SVGIG in the germline V gene (reference sequence). The germline V and J ends were trimmed by 0 bases and 0 bases, with 9 bases remaining between them. The CDR3 loop reads CAWSVGGSSYEQYF. The CDR3 nucleotides are TGTGCCTGGAGTGTTGGGGGGTCCTCCTACGAGCAGTACTTC.

Only one count was recorded for this clone. V and J are TRBV7-9 and TRBJ2-2; 7 bases map to TRBD2. V lost 5 bases to trimming and J lost 2 bases; unmatched junction nucleotides: 8. There are 16 residues in the CDR3. Per the germline V gene, CDR1 is SEHNR and CDR2 is FQNEAQ (reference sequence). CDR3 nucleotides: TGTGCCAGCAGCCCTAATAGCGGGTCAAACACCGGGGAGCTGTTTTTT. The encoded protein is CASSPNSGSNTGELFF.

As DNA, the CDR3 is TGTGCCAGCAGCCCGGCTGGAGATACGCAGTATTTT. It encodes CASSPAGDTQYF. The V call is TRBV5-4, the J call TRBJ2-3; D unclear. The CDR3 sequence is 12 residues long. Trimming took 4 bases from V and 5 from J, leaving 8 bases between them. Per germline, CDR1 SGHNT and CDR2 YYREEE (reference sequence).

In the case of this clone: At one of its ends the junction is not consistent with the germline gene, which may arise from a read error. This sequence joins TRBV2 and TRBJ1-4; perhaps TRBD1 as D (6 bases). Germline V gene lookup returns CDR1 SNHLY and CDR2 FYNNEI. The CDR3 consists of 15 residues. The CDR3 reads CASSEGVGGPVRPSF. The CDR3 bases are TGTGCCAGCAGTGAAGGGGTCGGGGGCCCCGTGAGACCCAGTTTT.

This chain links TRBV6-5 with TRBJ2-1; 11 positions agree with TRBD2. The CDR3 has 16 residues. The ends lost 4 bases at V and 9 bases at J; junction bases unmatched: 11. Germline V CDR1 and CDR2: MNHEY, SVGAGI. The CDR3 is CASSSASGRSVVEQFF. As DNA, the CDR3 is TGTGCCAGCAGTTCCGCTAGCGGGAGGTCGGTGGTTGAGCAGTTCTTC.

The CDR3 DNA follows: TGTGCCAGCAGTCCTACAGGGGGCACAGATACGCAGTATTTT. Its translation is CASSPTGGTDTQYF. The chain carries TRBV28 and TRBJ2-3; 7 nucleotides align to TRBD1. Germline V gene data show CDR1 as MDHEN and CDR2 as SYDVKM. CDR3 size: 14 residues. V shed 5 bases, J shed 1 base, and the junction held 3 bases outside the gene matches.

The CDR3: CSVEDREAGNTIYF. The DNA for the CDR3 is TGCAGCGTTGAAGACAGGGAGGCTGGAAACACCATATATTTT. This chain joins TRBV29-1 and TRBJ1-3, with a tentative D call TRBD1 (5 bases). This CDR3 comprises 14 residues. Trimming removed 0 bases at V and 2 bases at J, with 8 bases between. Germline V gene data show CDR1 as SQVTM and CDR2 as ANQGSEA.

This chain connects TRBV7-2 to TRBJ2-7, with 8 bases identical to TRBD2. CDR3 size: 15 residues. CDR1 is SGHTA, CDR2 FQGNSA, per germline. V lost 3 bases and J lost 0; bases outside the gene matches: 4. The CDR3 nucleotides read TGTGCCAGCAGCTTTCTAGCGGGTGTCTCCTACGAGCAGTACTTC. Translating gives CASSFLAGVSYEQYF.